This T cell receptor beta chain was retrieved from a study of identical twins. Findings and caveats of the study: The more abundant beta clonotypes in cord blood had fewer insertions, and memory repertoires did not show this. Excess low generation probability was seen in twin-shared out-of-frame alpha sequences.

Germline CDR1 is DFQATT and CDR2 is SNEGSKA (reference sequence). The CDR3 consists of 12 residues. The V gene lost 3 bases and the J gene lost 6 bases, with 11 bases spanning the gap. Template switching supplied a universal primer site; unique molecular identifiers were carried on the cDNA. TCRdb redid the calling of the 5' RACE reads with MiXCR, one entry per CDR3 protein. The profile shows hundreds of thousands of distinct CDR3 sequences, roughly 6% of them singletons. This clonotype was recorded at least ten times. The antigen remains undetermined. The chain combines TRBV20-1 with TRBJ1-2, with D unclear. The clonotype comes from a young man in good health. Sample: naive T cells sorted from blood. This CDR3 is CSASPVGDGYTF. CDR3 nucleotide sequence: TGCAGTGCTAGCCCCGTGGGCGATGGCTACACCTTC.